This note documents a single TCR beta chain sequence. PCR was performed using 60 Vbeta and 13 Jbeta primers. Method: immunoSEQ multiplex PCR; TCRdb's copy keeps in-frame clones and lacks some. The sample has roughly 190,000 clones, over 70% seen once. Germline V lookup: CDR1 ENHRY, CDR2 SYGVKD. V was clipped by 6 bases and J by 5 bases, with 16 bases between them. The CDR3 totals 14 residues. The sample belongs to a study of cytomegalovirus exposure and HLA in healthy donors. The chain joins TRBV10-3 to TRBJ1-2; maybe TRBD1 (5 bases). The receptor was isolated from a woman aged 18-29 years in good health and CMV-seronegative. Source material: PBMCs. This CDR3 is CAISGGQGNYGYTF. The CDR3 DNA reads as TGTGCCATCAGCGGGGGTCAGGGAAATTATGGCTACACCTTC.